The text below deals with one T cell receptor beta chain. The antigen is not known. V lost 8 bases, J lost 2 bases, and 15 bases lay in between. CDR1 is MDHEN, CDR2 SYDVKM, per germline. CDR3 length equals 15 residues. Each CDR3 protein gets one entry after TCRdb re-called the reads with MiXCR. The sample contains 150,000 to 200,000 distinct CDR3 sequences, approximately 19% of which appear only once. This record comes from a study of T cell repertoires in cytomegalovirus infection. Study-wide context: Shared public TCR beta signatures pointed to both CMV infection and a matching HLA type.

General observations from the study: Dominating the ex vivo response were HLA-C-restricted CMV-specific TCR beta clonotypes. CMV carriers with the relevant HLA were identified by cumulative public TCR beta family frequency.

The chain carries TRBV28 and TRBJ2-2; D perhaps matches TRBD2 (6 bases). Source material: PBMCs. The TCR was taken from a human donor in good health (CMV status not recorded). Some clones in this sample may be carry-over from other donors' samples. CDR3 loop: CASERMRGNTGELFF. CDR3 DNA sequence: TGTGCCAGCGAGCGGATGCGGGGTAACACCGGGGAGCTGTTTTTT. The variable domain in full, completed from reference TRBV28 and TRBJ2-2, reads DVKVTQSSRYLVKRTGEKVFLECVQDMDHENMFWYRQDPGLGLRLIYFSYDVKMKEKGDIPEGYSVSREKKERFSLILESASTNQTSMYLCASERMRGNTGELFFGEGSRLTVL.